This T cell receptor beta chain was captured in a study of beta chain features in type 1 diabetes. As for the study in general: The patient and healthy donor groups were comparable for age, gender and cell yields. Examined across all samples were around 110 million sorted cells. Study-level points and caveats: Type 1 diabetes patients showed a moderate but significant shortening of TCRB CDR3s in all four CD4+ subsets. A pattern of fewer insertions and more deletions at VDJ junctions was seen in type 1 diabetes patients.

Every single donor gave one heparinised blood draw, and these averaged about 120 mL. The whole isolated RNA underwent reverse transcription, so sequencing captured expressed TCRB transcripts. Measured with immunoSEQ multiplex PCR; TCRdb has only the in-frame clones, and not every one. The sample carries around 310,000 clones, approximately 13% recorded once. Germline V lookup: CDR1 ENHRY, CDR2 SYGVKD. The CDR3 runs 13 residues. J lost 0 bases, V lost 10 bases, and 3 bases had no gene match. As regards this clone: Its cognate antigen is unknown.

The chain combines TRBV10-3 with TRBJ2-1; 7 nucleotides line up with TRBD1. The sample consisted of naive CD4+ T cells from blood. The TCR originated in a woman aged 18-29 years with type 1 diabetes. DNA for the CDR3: TGTGCCACCGGGGACAGCTCCTACAATGAGCAGTTCTTC. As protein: CATGDSSYNEQFF.